This entry lists 26 T cell receptor beta chains sequenced from one sample in a study of CD8 T cells in ankylosing spondylitis. TCRdb independently ran MiXCR on the 5' RACE reads; one entry per CDR3 protein. The table has 250,000 to 350,000 distinct CDR3 sequences, roughly 20% seen once. Sequenced: blood, either unsorted or a sorted T cell fraction (not recorded which). The receptors here all came from a female donor with ankylosing spondylitis or in good health (not recorded which).

This clonotype turned up a few times. CDR3 bases: TGCAGTGCTAGAGAGACTGGGACTAGCGGAAGGCATGAGCAGTTCTTC. This encodes CSARETGTSGRHEQFF. This chain uses TRBV20-1 with TRBJ2-1; 11 bases align to TRBD2. The J segment lost 8 bases and the V segment lost 0 bases, leaving 9 bases of the junction unmatched. The CDR3 spans 16 residues. In germline, CDR1 is DFQATT, CDR2 SNEGSKA (reference sequence).

This chain connects TRBV15 to TRBJ2-7; 8 nucleotides match TRBD2. Germline loops: CDR1 LNHNV, CDR2 YYDKDF (reference sequence). The CDR3 has 16 residues. The trim removed 5 bases at V and 1 base at J, leaving 10 bases unmatched. The CDR3 DNA reads TGTGCCACCAGCCGTTGGGGAGCGGGAGTATCCTACGAGCAGTACTTC. It yields the protein CATSRWGAGVSYEQYF.

The chain carries TRBV4-2 and TRBJ2-7; 8 bases are shared with TRBD2. With 3 bases clipped from V and 3 bases from J, the junction kept 7 bases outside the gene matches. Germline V gene sequence: CDR1 LGHNA, CDR2 YNFKEQ. CDR3 length equals 15 residues. CDR3 sequence: CASSQGTSGLYEQYF. CDR3 bases: TGTGCCAGCAGCCAGGGCACTAGCGGTCTCTACGAGCAGTACTTC.

This clonotype has a count of ten or more. The chain has TRBV29-1 and TRBJ2-5; D is uncertain. Trimming cost V 3 bases and J 0 bases, with 8 bases left between them. The CDR3 loop spans 13 amino acids. Germline V gene sequence: CDR1 SQVTM, CDR2 ANQGSEA. This CDR3 is CSVEATYQETQYF. CDR3 in DNA: TGCAGCGTTGAGGCAACGTACCAAGAGACCCAGTACTTC. Supplemented by reference TRBV29-1 and TRBJ2-5, the full variable domain reads SAVISQKPSRDICQRGTSLTIQCQVDSQVTMMFWYRQQPGQSLTLIATANQGSEATYESGFVIDKFPISRPNLTFSTLTVSNMSPEDSSIYLCSVEATYQETQYFGPGTRLLVL.

The sample holds a few counts of this clonotype. CDR3 sequence reads: CSVGGGTGEQYF. The DNA of the CDR3 is TGCAGCGTTGGGGGGGGGACAGGCGAGCAGTACTTC. The chain uses TRBV29-1 and TRBJ2-7; tentative D call: TRBD1 (8 bases). Trimming cost V 4 bases and J 6 bases, with 13 bases left between them. Germline assignment: CDR1 SQVTM and CDR2 ANQGSEA. This CDR3 contains 12 residues.

This clonotype was counted between two and nine times. V is TRBV29-1 and J is TRBJ2-1, with D unclear. The CDR3 is 13 residues long. V lost 4 bases to trimming and J lost 0 bases, with 7 bases between them. Germline CDR1 SQVTM, CDR2 ANQGSEA. CDR3 sequence reads: CSVASPSYNEQFF. CDR3 DNA: TGCAGCGTTGCCTCCCCCTCCTACAATGAGCAGTTCTTC.

Only a few counts were recorded for this clonotype. As DNA, the CDR3 is TGCGCCAGCAGCCAAGAGAGGAGAGATACGCAGTATTTT. Amino acids: CASSQERRDTQYF. This chain connects TRBV4-3 to TRBJ2-3; D gene unclear. This CDR3 contains 13 residues. Germline V gene sequence: CDR1 LGHNA, CDR2 YSLEER. With 0 bases removed from V and 5 bases from J, the gap between germline ends came to 6 bases.

This clonotype appeared a few times. The chain couples TRBV3-1 to TRBJ1-2; TRBD1 might be the D (6 bases). V lost 1 base and J 6 bases, leaving 18 bases between the germline ends. CDR1 is LGHDT, CDR2 YNNKEL, per germline (reference sequence). The CDR3 has 16 residues. The CDR3 DNA sequence: TGTGCCAGCAGCCAAGTCGGGAGACAGGACCTAAATGGCTACACCTTC. It translates to CASSQVGRQDLNGYTF.

The sample holds a few counts of this clonotype. The rearrangement joins TRBV5-5 to TRBJ1-1, with 7 bases aligning to TRBD1. V was pared by 4 bases and J by 0 bases, with 0 bases of the junction left unmatched. The CDR3 totals 13 residues. CDR1 and CDR2 (germline): SGHKS, YYEKEE (reference sequence). The DNA of the CDR3 is TGTGCCAGCAGCGGGACAGTGAACACTGAAGCTTTCTTT. It specifies CASSGTVNTEAFF.

A few counts support this clonotype. The chain carries TRBV4-3 and TRBJ2-1; 12 bases agree with TRBD2. The CDR3 has 17 amino acids. V shed 3 bases and J 5 bases; nucleotides not matched to a gene: 8. Germline loops: CDR1 LGHNA, CDR2 YSLEER. Here the CDR3 reads CASSHVQTSGSNNEQFF. The DNA of the CDR3 is TGCGCCAGCAGCCATGTACAGACTAGCGGGAGCAACAATGAGCAGTTCTTC.

The table lists this clonotype with a few counts. The V and J genes are TRBV11-2 and TRBJ2-5; TRBD1 matches at 7 bases. Germline CDR1 reads SGHAT; CDR2 reads FQNNGV. The CDR3 runs to 14 residues. J lost 1 base, V lost 6 bases, and 5 bases had no gene match. The CDR3: CASRTGAPQETQYF. Written as DNA, the CDR3 is TGTGCCAGCAGAACAGGGGCACCCCAAGAGACCCAGTACTTC. The full variable domain, with the rest looked up from reference TRBV11-2 and TRBJ2-5, is EAGVAQSPRYKIIEKRQSVAFWCNPISGHATLYWYQQILGQGPKLLIQFQNNGVVDDSQLPKDRFSAERLKGVDSTLKIQPAKLEDSAVYLCASRTGAPQETQYFGPGTRLLVL.

This clonotype showed up just a few times. The J gene is TRBJ2-2, the V gene TRBV20-1; 8 nucleotides agree with TRBD2. From germline, CDR1 is DFQATT and CDR2 SNEGSKA (reference sequence). The length of the CDR3 is 14 residues. J was trimmed by 4 bases and V by 3 bases; bases with no gene match: 4. The CDR3 DNA reads TGCAGTGCTAGGGGACTAGTGGGCACCGGGGAGCTGTTTTTT. Encoded protein: CSARGLVGTGELFF.

This chain connects TRBV6-2 or TRBV6-3 to TRBJ1-2; 7 positions match TRBD1. This CDR3 has 15 amino acids. V lost 2 bases and J lost 0; bases outside the gene matches: 3. CDR1 is MNHEY, CDR2 SVGEGT, per germline. CDR3 coding DNA: TGTGCCAGCAGTTACCTCGGGACAGCTAACTATGGCTACACCTTC. Amino acids: CASSYLGTANYGYTF.

V gene TRBV6-1 combines with J gene TRBJ2-7; 9 bases map to TRBD2. V trimming: 7 bases; J trimming: 4 bases; junction bases outside the gene matches: 5. This CDR3 is 13 amino acids long. From germline, CDR1 is MNHNS and CDR2 SASEGT. CDR3 DNA: TGTGCCAGCACCCCACTAGCGGGTTACGAGCAGTACTTC. Translation: CASTPLAGYEQYF.

The rearrangement links TRBV2 to TRBJ2-7, with D unresolved. Germline CDR1 and CDR2: SNHLY and FYNNEI. Trimming took 2 bases from V and 5 from J, leaving 13 bases between them. The CDR3 runs to 14 residues. CDR3: CASSELTATNEQYF. The CDR3 region has the DNA TGTGCCAGCAGTGAACTAACTGCAACCAACGAGCAGTACTTC.

CDR3 protein: CAISELGTRETQYF. The CDR3 bases are TGTGCCATCAGTGAGTTAGGGACGCGGGAGACCCAGTACTTC. This chain joins TRBV10-3 and TRBJ2-5; D possibly uses TRBD1 or TRBD2 (5 bases each). Germline CDR1 reads ENHRY; CDR2 reads SYGVKD. This CDR3 region has 14 residues. V lost 1 base and J 5 bases, leaving 11 bases between the germline ends.

This clonotype was recorded many times. V usage is TRBV12-3 or TRBV12-4 and J usage is TRBJ1-1; unclear D gene. Trimming stripped 4 bases from V and 0 bases from J, with 9 bases between. This CDR3 region has 14 residues. CDR3 bases: TGTGCCAGCAGTTGGGAGTGGGTGAACACTGAAGCTTTCTTT. Translation: CASSWEWVNTEAFF.

The table lists this clonotype with a few counts. The chain carries TRBV20-1 and TRBJ2-1; possibly TRBD2 for D (5 bases). Germline V gives CDR1 DFQATT, CDR2 SNEGSKA (reference sequence). V lost 6 bases and J lost 9, with 21 bases in between. CDR3 length equals 14 residues. The CDR3 sequence: CSAKRPGEGGEQFF. The CDR3 nucleotides read TGCAGTGCCAAGCGGCCCGGAGAGGGCGGTGAGCAGTTCTTC.

V gene TRBV20-1 combines with J gene TRBJ2-5, with TRBD1 as a possible D gene (5 bases). Germline V CDR1 and CDR2: DFQATT, SNEGSKA (reference sequence). CDR3 length: 12 amino acids. Trimming removed 3 bases from V and 6 bases from J, with 11 bases in between. CDR3: CSARGQGKTQYF. Here the CDR3 DNA reads TGCAGTGCTAGGGGCCAGGGCAAGACCCAGTACTTC.

The CDR3 here is CASSTRLAGGTQYF. The CDR3 DNA reads as TGTGCCAGCAGCACTCGACTAGCGGGAGGGACCCAGTACTTC. This chain uses TRBV7-2 with TRBJ2-5; the match to TRBD2 covers 13 bases. Germline V CDR1 and CDR2: SGHTA, FQGNSA. The V segment lost 5 bases and the J segment 7 bases; nucleotides outside the gene matches: 4. This CDR3 spans 14 amino acids.

This clonotype was found a few times. The V and J genes are TRBV29-1 and TRBJ2-5; TRBD1 is a possible D gene (7 bases). Trimming shortened V by 7 bases and J by 5 bases, and 17 bases separated the two germline ends. This CDR3 comprises 13 residues. Germline CDR1 and CDR2: SQVTM and ANQGSEA. This CDR3 is CSAGGTVRETQYF. CDR3 sequence (DNA): TGCAGCGCTGGAGGGACAGTCCGGGAGACCCAGTACTTC.

DNA for the CDR3: TGTGCCAGCGTGTTCAGGGGAGGCTATGGCTACACCTTC. Its protein product is CASVFRGGYGYTF. The V gene is TRBV7-2, the J gene TRBJ1-2; possible D gene TRBD1, 6 bases. Germline V CDR1 and CDR2: SGHTA, FQGNSA. V gave up 8 bases and J gave up 4 bases, with 14 bases separating them. There are 13 residues in the CDR3.

V gene TRBV9 combines with J gene TRBJ2-7; D is possibly TRBD2 (7 bases). Germline CDR1 reads SGDLS; CDR2 reads YYNGEE. Deletions cut 4 bases from V and 6 bases from J, with 17 bases between. The CDR3 is 14 residues long. The CDR3 region is CASSRGAGAPEQYF. The CDR3 DNA sequence: TGTGCCAGCAGCCGGGGGGCCGGGGCTCCCGAGCAGTACTTC. Full variable domain (outside the CDR3, taken from reference TRBV9 and TRBJ2-7): DSGVTQTPKHLITATGQRVTLRCSPRSGDLSVYWYQQSLDQGLQFLIQYYNGEERAKGNILERFSAQQFPDLHSELNLSSLELGDSALYFCASSRGAGAPEQYFGPGTRLTVT.

The gene calls are TRBV7-2 and TRBJ2-5; TRBD2 is a possible D gene (5 bases). Germline-derived CDR1 and CDR2 are SGHTA and FQGNSA. CDR3 length: 14 residues. V lost 3 bases and J 5 bases, leaving 13 bases between the germline ends. CDR3 nucleotides: TGTGCCAGCAGCTTGGGCGGAGGCACGGAGACCCAGTACTTC. Protein sequence: CASSLGGGTETQYF.

This clonotype was found a few times. The genes are TRBV6-1 and TRBJ1-2; 8 bases line up with TRBD1. Germline trimming cut 10 bases from V and 4 bases from J; bases unmatched to any gene: 14. CDR1 and CDR2 from the germline V gene are MNHNS and SASEGT. The CDR3 has 15 amino acids. This chain's CDR3 is CATLPEPGQAYGYTF. The CDR3 DNA sequence: TGTGCCACCTTACCAGAACCGGGACAGGCCTATGGCTACACCTTC.

This chain links TRBV6-4 with TRBJ2-1, with 9 bases matching TRBD2. Germline lookup yields CDR1 MRHNA and CDR2 SNTAGT. Trimming at V came to 8 bases and at J to 4 bases, leaving 12 bases not matched to a gene. The CDR3 totals 16 residues. The CDR3 sequence: CASASLAGPSYNEQFF. The CDR3 DNA reads TGTGCCAGCGCCTCCCTAGCGGGGCCCTCATACAATGAGCAGTTCTTC.